This is a list of T cell receptor beta chains from one sample in a study of T-cell memory formation after mild COVID-19. TCRdb re-derived calls from the 5' RACE reads in MiXCR, one entry per CDR3 protein. The sample includes a few hundred thousand distinct CDR3 sequences, about 11% seen only once; the top ten take 2.5% to 3.5%. The sequencing input was PBMCs or a T cell subset sorted from them (not recorded which). The receptors shown here come from a man aged 18 to 30 who had mild COVID-19 (a few samples of this study predate the infection). Cell type and time point are not known. Both conserved end residues are part of each CDR3.

TRBV25-1	TRBJ2-7	CASSESHGGHEQYF
TRBV7-2	TRBJ2-3	CASSAGLAGFTDTQYF
TRBV7-2	TRBJ1-2	CASSFRGRVGYGYTF
TRBV6-6	TRBJ1-1	CASSDRTGPLNTEAFF
TRBV7-3	TRBJ2-1	CASTRAGGDYNEQFF
TRBV7-6	TRBJ2-2	CASSPGSGTNTGELFF
TRBV28	TRBJ2-3	CASSLGSTSTDTQYF
TRBV7-2	TRBJ2-1	CASSLDHGEQFF
TRBV12-3/TRBV12-4	TRBJ1-1	CAGQGRYTEAFF
TRBV20-1	TRBJ2-1	CSASTPGTGSHHEQFF
TRBV12-3/TRBV12-4	TRBJ2-2	CASTVSTGELFF
TRBV28	TRBJ2-1	CASTPRGSYNEQFF
TRBV29-1	TRBJ2-5	CSGGGYQETQYF
TRBV7-2	TRBJ2-2	CASSLGGGANTGELFF
TRBV5-1	TRBJ2-7	CASRMAPGSYEQYF
TRBV10-3	TRBJ2-5	CAISVRQMQETQYF
TRBV2	TRBJ2-5	CASSQINRAQYF
TRBV27	TRBJ2-3	CASSLQGARTDTQYF
TRBV19	TRBJ1-1	CASSIDRRWTEAFF
TRBV12-3/TRBV12-4	TRBJ1-5	CASSPQGTDQPQHF
TRBV24-1	TRBJ2-4	CATSDGHRDIQYF
TRBV5-1	TRBJ2-1	CASSLVYVSGNEQFF
TRBV12-3/TRBV12-4	TRBJ2-3	CASSFPAETPGRSTDTQYF
TRBV5-1	TRBJ2-3	CASSLGRGSFTDTQYF